Presented here are 15 T cell receptor beta chains from one specimen sequenced in a study of T cells expressing NK-cell markers. TCRdb reprocessed the 5' RACE reads; each CDR3 protein has one entry and no DNA is given. In all, the sample yields under 500,000 distinct CDR3 sequences. Specimen: blood T cells: a sorted CD56 or NKG2C T cell subset, CD4+ or CD8+ T cells, or bulk PBMC T cells (not recorded which). Receptors were obtained from a woman between 18 and 70 years old in good health.

The chain uses TRBV6-1 and TRBJ1-5; TCRdb lists TRBD1, though no DNA is available to test this call. CDR1 MNHNS and CDR2 SASEGT come from the germline V gene. CDR3 size: 15 residues. CDR3: CASSEAQGGGQPQHF.

The genes are TRBV9 and TRBJ1-6; no DNA is available, so the TRBD1 call from TCRdb remains unchecked. Germline V CDR1 and CDR2: SGDLS, YYNGEE. This CDR3 contains 14 residues. The CDR3 spells CASSVEPGDSPLHF.

This chain links TRBV5-6 with TRBJ2-3; TCRdb calls TRBD1, which cannot be checked without DNA. In germline, CDR1 is SGHDT, CDR2 YYEEEE. CDR3 length: 15 residues. Here the CDR3 reads CASSLWGGGTDTQYF.

CDR3 in amino acids: CASSLVGVAGETQYF. The gene calls are TRBV7-2 and TRBJ2-5; TCRdb proposes TRBD2, but this gene call is untestable without DNA. The germline gives CDR1 SGHTA, CDR2 FQGNSA. There are 15 residues in the CDR3.

The chain has TRBV7-9 and TRBJ2-7. Germline V lookup: CDR1 SEHNR, CDR2 FQNEAQ (reference sequence). The CDR3 extends over 14 amino acids. The CDR3 protein is CASSFAGNTYEQYF.

The rearrangement uses TRBV19 and TRBJ2-2; TCRdb proposes TRBD2, but this gene call is untestable without DNA. The CDR3 is 13 residues long. Looked up from germline, CDR1 is LNHDA and CDR2 is SQIVND (reference sequence). The CDR3 is CASTGPGTGELFF.

The V gene is TRBV19, the J gene TRBJ1-2; TCRdb's D gene call, TRBD1, goes unchecked for lack of DNA. Per germline, CDR1 LNHDA and CDR2 SQIVND (reference sequence). The CDR3 contains 13 residues. The CDR3 sequence is CASSMPWPDGYTF.

This chain joins TRBV24-1 and TRBJ2-1; TCRdb's D gene call, TRBD1, goes unchecked for lack of DNA. Germline V gene sequence: CDR1 KGHDR, CDR2 SFDVKD. The CDR3 runs to 16 residues. CDR3 protein: CATSDPGGAGANEQFF.

J is TRBJ2-1 and V is TRBV29-1; without DNA, the TCRdb call of TRBD1 cannot be checked. Germline CDR1 reads SQVTM; CDR2 reads ANQGSEA. This CDR3 region has 15 residues. The chain's CDR3 is CSVEDGGQSDNEQFF.

V gene TRBV7-9 combines with J gene TRBJ1-6. Germline loops: CDR1 SEHNR, CDR2 FQNEAQ (reference sequence). This CDR3 comprises 12 residues. CDR3 loop: CASSWYNSPLHF.

V usage is TRBV12-3 or TRBV12-4 and J usage is TRBJ2-1. The CDR3 sequence is 15 residues long. This CDR3 reads CATALTGGAYNEQFF.

The chain couples TRBV2 to TRBJ2-3; with no DNA, the TCRdb D assignment of TRBD2 cannot be verified. Germline CDR1 SNHLY, CDR2 FYNNEI. CDR3 length: 16 residues. This CDR3 reads CASSEHEWEDPDTQYF.

This chain uses TRBV19 with TRBJ2-7; the TCRdb call, TRBD2, lacks DNA for checking. Germline CDR1 is LNHDA and CDR2 is SQIVND (reference sequence). This CDR3 has 15 residues. The CDR3 reads CASSAGPVSGYEQYF.

The rearrangement links TRBV19 to TRBJ2-7. The CDR3 loop spans 13 amino acids. The V gene's germline CDR1 is LNHDA and CDR2 SQIVND (reference sequence). CDR3: CASRGYSSYEQYF.

This chain links TRBV4-3 with TRBJ1-5. Germline CDR1 is LGHNA and CDR2 is YSLEER. The CDR3 sequence is 15 residues long. CDR3 protein: CASSQAGYSNQPQHF.